This TCR beta chain comes out of a study of blood T cell repertoires in COVID-19. This CDR3 contains 12 residues. Germline V gives CDR1 SGHTA, CDR2 FQGNSA. V was pared by 3 bases and J by 9 bases, with 12 bases between. The table came from immunoSEQ multiplex PCR; TCRdb's copy has only in-frame clones and leaves some out. In the table there are about 200,000 clones, approximately 91% of which are singletons. This receptor was taken from a man aged 40-49 years with acute or convalescent COVID-19. Specimen: peripheral blood. The chain employs TRBV7-2 and TRBJ2-7; possibly TRBD1 for D (5 bases). In DNA form, the CDR3 reads TGTGCCAGCAGCTTTGCAGGGTCAGGGCAGTACTTC. Its translation: CASSFAGSGQYF. Using reference TRBV7-2 and TRBJ2-7 for the parts outside the CDR3, the full variable domain is GAGVSQSPSNKVTEKGKDVELRCDPISGHTALYWYRQSLGQGLEFLIYFQGNSAPDKSGLPSDRFSAERTGGSVSTLTIQRTQQEDSAVYLCASSFAGSGQYFGPGTRLTVT.